The following is a T cell receptor (beta chain) sequence with its context. These data originate in a study of T cell responses to AZD1222 COVID-19 vaccine. Trimming removed 4 bases from V and 6 bases from J; junction bases left unmatched: 15. This CDR3 has 17 amino acids. Germline V gene data show CDR1 as SNHLY and CDR2 as FYNNEI. Repertoires were generated with immunoSEQ multiplex PCR, while TCRdb's copy carries only in-frame clones and drops some. The sample carries about 77,000 clones, around 90% recorded once. This material consisted of peripheral blood, taken 28 days after the second AZD1222 dose. The chain couples TRBV2 to TRBJ2-1; 7 nucleotides match TRBD2. This receptor was taken from an adult who received the AZD1222 COVID-19 vaccine. DNA for the CDR3: TGTGCCAGCAGTGCTTGGGGCTCGGGGACTAACCTCAATGAGCAGTTCTTC. This codes for CASSAWGSGTNLNEQFF.